This note documents a single T cell receptor beta chain sequence. This sample was taken from a study of CD8+ T cells in alopecia areata. RNA, once extracted, was reverse transcribed into cDNA for use as the sequencing template. Produced via immunoSEQ multiplex PCR; TCRdb's table is partial and in-frame only. The repertoire holds some 110,000 clones, with 35% to 40% as singletons. J gave up 7 bases and V 8 bases, and 6 bases lay outside the gene matches. Germline CDR1 and CDR2: SQVTM and ANQGSEA. This CDR3 is 12 amino acids long. The sample was CD4+ T cells sorted from blood. The source is a human donor with alopecia areata. V usage is TRBV29-1 and J usage is TRBJ2-2; 8 positions match TRBD1. CDR3 in amino acids: CSTWTGIGELFF. Written as DNA, the CDR3 is TGCAGCACTTGGACAGGGATCGGGGAGCTGTTTTTT.